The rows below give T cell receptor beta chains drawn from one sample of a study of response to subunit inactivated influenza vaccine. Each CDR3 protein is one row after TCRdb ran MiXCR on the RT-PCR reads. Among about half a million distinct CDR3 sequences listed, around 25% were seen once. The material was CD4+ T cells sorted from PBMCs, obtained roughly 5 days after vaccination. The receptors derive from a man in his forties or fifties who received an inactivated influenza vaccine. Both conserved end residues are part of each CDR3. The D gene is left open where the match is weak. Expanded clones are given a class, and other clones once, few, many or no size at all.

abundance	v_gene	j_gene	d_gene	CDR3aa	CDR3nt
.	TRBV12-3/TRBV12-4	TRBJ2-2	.	CASSLNQANTGELFF	TGTGCCAGCAGTTTAAACCAAGCGAACACCGGGGAGCTGTTTTTT
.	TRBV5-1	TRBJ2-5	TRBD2	CASSLAAGVRETQYF	TGCGCCAGCAGCCTGGCGGCGGGAGTACGAGAGACCCAGTACTTC
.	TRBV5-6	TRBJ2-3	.	CASSFSTGTLTDTQYF	TGTGCCAGCAGCTTCTCGACGGGTACTCTCACAGATACGCAGTATTTT
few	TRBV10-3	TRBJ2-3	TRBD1	CAISPAWGTEERTDTQYF	TGTGCCATCAGCCCAGCGTGGGGGACAGAGGAGCGCACAGATACGCAGTATTTT
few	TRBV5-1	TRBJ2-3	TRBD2	CASSSRKAGLTDTQYF	TGCGCCAGCAGCTCTCGTAAAGCGGGGCTCACAGATACGCAGTATTTT
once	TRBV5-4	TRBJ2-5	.	CASSPGPGGSGETQYF	TGTGCCAGCAGCCCTGGTCCGGGGGGCTCGGGAGAGACCCAGTACTTC
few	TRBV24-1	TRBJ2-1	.	CATTDERGSYNEQFF	TGTGCCACCACGGACGAGAGGGGCTCCTACAATGAGCAGTTCTTC
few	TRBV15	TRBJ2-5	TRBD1	CATSRGLGQGRQETQYF	TGTGCCACCAGCAGAGGCCTCGGACAGGGGAGGCAAGAGACCCAGTACTTC
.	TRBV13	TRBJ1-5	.	CASSSGSLSQPQHF	TGTGCCAGCAGTTCAGGGAGTTTGAGTCAGCCCCAGCATTTT
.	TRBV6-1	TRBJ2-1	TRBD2	CASSKRLAGSSYNEQFF	TGTGCCAGCAGTAAACGACTAGCGGGGAGCTCCTACAATGAGCAGTTCTTC
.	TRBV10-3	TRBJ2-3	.	CAICRTSTDTQYF	TGTGCCATCTGCCGGACTAGCACAGATACGCAGTATTTT
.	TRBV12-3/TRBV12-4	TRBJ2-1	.	CASSYGGLSSYNEQFF	TGTGCCAGCAGTTATGGGGGCCTGAGCTCCTACAATGAGCAGTTCTTC
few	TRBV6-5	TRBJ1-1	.	CASSYSNRHVGEAFF	TGTGCCAGCAGTTACTCGAACAGGCATGTGGGGGAAGCTTTCTTT
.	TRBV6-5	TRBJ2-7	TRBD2	CASSYSIAGAYEQYF	TGTGCCAGCAGTTACTCGATTGCGGGAGCCTACGAGCAGTACTTC
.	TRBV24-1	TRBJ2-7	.	CATSDGHYEQYF	TGTGCCACCAGCGATGGGCACTACGAGCAGTACTTC
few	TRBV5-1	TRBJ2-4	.	CASSFAGGGNIQYF	TGCGCCAGCAGTTTTGCAGGGGGGGGAAACATTCAGTACTTC
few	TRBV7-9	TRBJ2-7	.	CASSRTQVYEQYF	TGTGCCAGCAGCCGCACACAGGTCTACGAGCAGTACTTC
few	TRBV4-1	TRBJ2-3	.	CASSLQPSDTQYF	TGCGCCAGCAGCCTACAACCTTCAGATACGCAGTATTTT
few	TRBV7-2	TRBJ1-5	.	CASSLRRGGNQPQHF	TGTGCCAGCAGCTTACGTCGGGGAGGCAATCAGCCCCAGCATTTT
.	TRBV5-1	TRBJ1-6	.	CASSEGQLTGSSLHF	TGCGCCAGCAGCGAGGGCCAACTCACGGGTTCATCCCTCCACTTT
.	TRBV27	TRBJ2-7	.	CASRLVVDIQYF	TGTGCCAGCAGACTTGTCGTCGACATACAGTACTTC
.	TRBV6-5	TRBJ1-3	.	CASSYSDSVSSGNTIYF	TGTGCCAGCAGTTACTCGGACAGCGTAAGCTCTGGAAACACCATATATTTT
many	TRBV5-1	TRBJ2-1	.	CASSLGFGLSVGEQFF	TGCGCCAGCAGCTTGGGATTCGGCCTATCGGTCGGTGAGCAGTTCTTC
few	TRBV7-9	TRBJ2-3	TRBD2	CASSARGGTDTQYF	TGTGCCAGCAGCGCTCGGGGGGGCACAGATACGCAGTATTTT
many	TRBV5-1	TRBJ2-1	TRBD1	CASSLFGTGGDEQFF	TGCGCCAGCAGCTTGTTTGGGACAGGGGGCGATGAGCAGTTCTTC
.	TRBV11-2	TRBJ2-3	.	CASSLGGKGTDTQYF	TGTGCCAGCAGCTTAGGTGGCAAGGGCACAGATACGCAGTATTTT
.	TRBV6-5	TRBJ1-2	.	CASTFRRGYGYTF	TGTGCCAGCACGTTTCGAAGGGGCTATGGCTACACCTTC
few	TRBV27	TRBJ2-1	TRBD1	CASSSPGQLYNEQFF	TGTGCCAGCAGTTCCCCGGGACAGTTATACAATGAGCAGTTCTTC
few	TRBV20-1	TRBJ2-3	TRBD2	CSARALAGQDTQYF	TGCAGTGCTAGAGCGCTAGCGGGACAAGATACGCAGTATTTT
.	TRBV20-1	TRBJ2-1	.	CSAPVSPYNEQFF	TGCAGTGCCCCCGTGTCCCCCTACAATGAGCAGTTCTTC
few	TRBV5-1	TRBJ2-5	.	CASSLESGSRGGTQYF	TGCGCCAGCAGCTTAGAGTCTGGCAGCAGAGGGGGGACCCAGTACTTC
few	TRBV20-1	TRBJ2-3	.	CSETAQPAGDTQYF	TGCAGTGAAACCGCCCAGCCGGCGGGAGATACGCAGTATTTT
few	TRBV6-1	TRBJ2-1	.	CATGRLQSPSYNEQFF	TGTGCCACTGGGCGGCTCCAATCACCCTCCTACAATGAGCAGTTCTTC
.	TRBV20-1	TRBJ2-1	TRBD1	CSARRGNEQFF	TGCAGTGCTCGCAGGGGGAATGAGCAGTTCTTC
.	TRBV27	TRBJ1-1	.	CASSLVDTGRAFF	TGTGCCAGCAGTTTGGTGGACACGGGGCGAGCTTTCTTT
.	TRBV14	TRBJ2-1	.	CASSQGWVYNEQFF	TGTGCCAGCAGCCAAGGCTGGGTCTACAATGAGCAGTTCTTC
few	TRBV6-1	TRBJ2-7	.	CASREDAVPTNEQYF	TGTGCCAGCAGGGAAGACGCTGTACCTACCAACGAGCAGTACTTC
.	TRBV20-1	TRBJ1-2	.	CSASKTVSYTF	TGCAGTGCTAGCAAGACAGTCAGCTACACCTTC
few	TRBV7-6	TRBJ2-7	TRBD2	CASSLMFSGNEQYF	TGTGCCAGCAGCTTAATGTTTAGCGGGAACGAGCAGTACTTC
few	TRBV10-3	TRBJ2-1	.	CAISVTTNEQFF	TGTGCCATCAGTGTTACTACCAATGAGCAGTTCTTC
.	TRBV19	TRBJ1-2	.	CASSIHTGIYGYTF	TGTGCCAGTAGTATCCATACGGGGATTTATGGCTACACCTTC
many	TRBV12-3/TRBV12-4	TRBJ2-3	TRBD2	CASSSGLATDTQYF	TGTGCCAGCAGTTCCGGACTAGCCACAGATACGCAGTATTTT
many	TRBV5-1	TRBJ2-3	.	CASSWMTPSTDTQYF	TGCGCCAGCAGCTGGATGACACCTAGCACAGATACGCAGTATTTT
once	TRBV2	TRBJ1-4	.	CASSDRWGNEKLFF	TGTGCCAGCAGCGACAGGTGGGGTAATGAAAAACTGTTTTTT
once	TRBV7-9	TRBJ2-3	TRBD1	CASSPGQGNADTQYF	TGTGCCAGCAGCCCGGGACAGGGTAACGCAGATACGCAGTATTTT
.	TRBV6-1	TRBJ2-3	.	CASGLKRADTDTQYF	TGTGCCAGCGGACTTAAACGGGCGGACACAGATACGCAGTATTTT
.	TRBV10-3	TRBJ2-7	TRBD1	CAIGQGIYEQYF	TGTGCCATTGGACAGGGAATATACGAGCAGTACTTC
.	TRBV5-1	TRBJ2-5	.	CASSPGSEVQTQYF	TGCGCCAGCAGCCCTGGGAGTGAGGTCCAGACCCAGTACTTC
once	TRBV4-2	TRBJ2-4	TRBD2	CASSQEGGRGRNIQYF	TGTGCCAGCAGCCAAGAAGGCGGGAGAGGGAGGAACATTCAGTACTTC
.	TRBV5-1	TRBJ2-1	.	CASLPRGGSYNEQFF	TGCGCCAGCCTACCTCGGGGTGGATCCTACAATGAGCAGTTCTTC